These 32 T cell receptor beta chains came from one sample sequenced in a study of blood T cell repertoires in COVID-19. Profiled with immunoSEQ multiplex PCR; TCRdb holds only in-frame clones, not every one. The sample lists about 230,000 clones, 65% to 90% occurring once. The sequenced sample consisted of peripheral blood. The receptors here all came from a man aged 50 or older with COVID-19, enrolled during active disease.

The chain joins TRBV3-1 (or the pseudogene TRBV3-2) to TRBJ1-6, with D perhaps TRBD1 (6 bases). The CDR3 extends over 13 amino acids. Trimming took off 4 bases at V and 11 bases at J, with 12 bases between the two ends. The germline V gene encodes CDR1 LGHDT and CDR2 YNNKEL (reference sequence). This CDR3 is CASSRYRAPPLHF. The CDR3 bases are TGTGCCAGCAGCCGATACAGGGCCCCACCCCTCCACTTT.

The rearrangement links TRBV9 to TRBJ2-7; 8 bases are shared with TRBD1. V dropped 0 bases and J dropped 10; count of bases not matched to a gene: 9. Germline CDR1 and CDR2: SGDLS and YYNGEE. The CDR3 is 14 amino acids. The CDR3 loop is CASSVGQGNVEQYF. For the CDR3, the DNA is TGTGCCAGCAGCGTAGGACAGGGGAACGTAGAACAGTACTTC.

The chain joins TRBV18 to TRBJ2-3; D possibly corresponds to TRBD1 (6 bases). Between the trimmed V and J ends, which lost 1 base and 0 bases, there was a span of 11 bases. The CDR3 is 16 amino acids. Germline CDR1 KGHSH, CDR2 LQKENI. CDR3 protein: CASSPQQGGSTDTQYF. The CDR3 region has the DNA TGTGCCAGCTCACCACAACAGGGCGGTAGCACAGATACGCAGTATTTT.

The chain is built from TRBV5-4 and TRBJ2-1, with 8 bases lining up with TRBD2. There are 15 residues in the CDR3. Losses at the gene ends were 0 bases for V and 4 bases for J; bases not matched to a gene: 3. From germline, CDR1 is SGHNT and CDR2 YYREEE (reference sequence). In DNA form, the CDR3 reads TGTGCCAGCAGCTTGGCCCCTAGCGGGTACAATGAGCAGTTCTTC. It codes for CASSLAPSGYNEQFF.

The chain joins TRBV2 to TRBJ2-7; the D is unclear. The CDR3 is made up of 13 amino acids. CDR1 SNHLY and CDR2 FYNNEI come from the germline V gene. Trimming removed 7 bases at V and 6 bases at J, with 16 bases between. The chain's CDR3 is CASTPPPASEQYF. The CDR3 region has the DNA TGTGCCAGCACCCCACCACCCGCGAGCGAGCAGTACTTC.

The V and J genes are TRBV7-9 and TRBJ1-4; 7 bases align to TRBD1. The CDR3 loop spans 13 amino acids. Germline CDR1 is SEHNR and CDR2 is FQNEAQ (reference sequence). V lost 4 bases to trimming and J lost 6 bases; unmatched junction nucleotides: 2. This CDR3 is CASSSDRDEKLFF. The CDR3 DNA follows: TGTGCCAGCAGCTCAGACAGGGATGAAAAACTGTTTTTT.

The rearrangement joins TRBV9 to TRBJ2-3; tentative D call: TRBD1 (5 bases). Between the trimmed V and J ends, which lost 3 bases and 2 bases, there was a span of 10 bases. The CDR3 sequence is 14 residues long. CDR1 SGDLS and CDR2 YYNGEE come from the germline V gene. CDR3 protein: CASSASGITDTQYF. Written as DNA, the CDR3 is TGTGCCAGCAGCGCCTCAGGGATCACAGATACGCAGTATTTT.

J is TRBJ2-2 and V is TRBV3-1 (or the pseudogene TRBV3-2), with D possibly being TRBD2 (6 bases). Germline CDR1 is LGHDT and CDR2 is YNNKEL (reference sequence). Trimming pared 7 bases from V and 7 bases from J, leaving 19 bases between. There are 15 residues in the CDR3. The CDR3 region is CASTGHGVGSGELFF. CDR3 DNA: TGTGCCAGCACCGGACATGGGGTCGGGAGCGGGGAGCTGTTTTTT.

CDR3 protein: CASSMNSLSTDTQYF. DNA for the CDR3: TGTGCCAGTAGTATGAACTCGCTAAGCACAGATACGCAGTATTTT. The chain couples TRBV19 to TRBJ2-3; D is unclear. The CDR3 runs to 15 residues. Germline assignment: CDR1 LNHDA and CDR2 SQIVND (reference sequence). The V end lost 3 bases, the J end lost 0 bases, and 10 bases lay between the germline ends.

The CDR3 DNA reads TGCGCCAGCAGCACCGGGACTACCAATTTCGAGACCCAGTACTTC. Protein: CASSTGTTNFETQYF. The V gene is TRBV5-1, the J gene TRBJ2-5; TRBD2 matches at 7 bases. CDR1 and CDR2 (germline): SGHRS, YFSETQ. CDR3 length equals 15 residues. Trimming at V came to 4 bases and at J to 5 bases, leaving 11 bases not matched to a gene.

The chain uses TRBV5-5 and TRBJ1-3, with D perhaps TRBD1 (5 bases). The V end was cut by 4 bases, the J end by 0 bases, with 14 bases between. The CDR3 is made up of 16 amino acids. Germline CDR1 is SGHKS and CDR2 is YYEKEE (reference sequence). CDR3 coding DNA: TGTGCCAGCAGCAGGTCTCTCCAGGGCTCTGGAAACACCATATATTTT. Encoded protein: CASSRSLQGSGNTIYF.

This clone was seen once. The chain combines TRBV28 with TRBJ1-4, with 7 bases that match TRBD1. CDR1 and CDR2 (germline): MDHEN, SYDVKM. Losses at the gene ends were 6 bases for V and 7 bases for J; bases not matched to a gene: 8. This CDR3 region has 14 residues. CDR3 sequence: CASRQGGEAEKLFF. The CDR3 nucleotides are TGTGCCAGCAGGCAGGGGGGCGAGGCTGAAAAACTGTTTTTT.

The chain is built from TRBV3-1 (or the pseudogene TRBV3-2) and TRBJ2-7; possibly TRBD1 for D (6 bases). The CDR3 loop spans 13 amino acids. CDR1 is LGHDT, CDR2 YNNKEL, per germline (reference sequence). V was clipped by 6 bases and J by 5 bases, with 14 bases between them. CDR3 DNA: TGTGCCAGCAGTAGGGGGTCGGGTAACGAGCAGTACTTC. As protein: CASSRGSGNEQYF.

The CDR3 spells CSVEGPQPQHF. Here the CDR3 DNA reads TGCAGCGTTGAAGGTCCGCAGCCCCAGCATTTT. The chain combines TRBV29-1 with TRBJ1-5; D gene ambiguous. Germline CDR1 SQVTM, CDR2 ANQGSEA. The CDR3 length is 11 residues. Trimming pared 1 base from V and 7 bases from J, leaving 5 bases between.

This clone has only a few counts. The rearrangement joins TRBV29-1 to TRBJ2-3; D not certain. The CDR3 has 12 residues. Germline V gene sequence: CDR1 SQVTM, CDR2 ANQGSEA. V dropped 5 bases and J dropped 2 bases, with 8 bases sitting between them. The CDR3 coding sequence is TGCAGCGTTCGAGAAGACACAGATACGCAGTATTTT. Its translation is CSVREDTDTQYF.

The chain employs TRBV3-1 (or the pseudogene TRBV3-2) and TRBJ2-7; 10 bases line up with TRBD2. Trimming removed 8 bases from V and 5 bases from J; junction bases left unmatched: 6. The CDR3 has 13 amino acids. Germline lookup yields CDR1 LGHDT and CDR2 YNNKEL (reference sequence). The chain's CDR3 is CASLGAGGNEQYF. The CDR3 nucleotides read TGTGCCAGCCTTGGAGCGGGGGGGAACGAGCAGTACTTC.

This rearrangement joins TRBV30 to TRBJ1-4, with TRBD1 identical over 8 bases. The CDR3 covers 12 residues. Trimming removed 8 bases from V and 6 bases from J; junction bases left unmatched: 5. CDR1 and CDR2 from the germline V gene are GTSNPN and SVGIG (reference sequence). The CDR3 nucleotides read TGTGCCGGCAGGGGGCTTGATGAAAAACTGTTTTTT. Translating gives CAGRGLDEKLFF.

The chain has TRBV5-4 and TRBJ2-7, with no clear D. CDR1 and CDR2 from the germline V gene are SGHNT and YYREEE (reference sequence). V was pared by 5 bases and J by 0 bases, with 12 bases between. CDR3 size: 14 residues. In DNA, the CDR3 is TGTGCCAGCAGTTCGGAGCAGAGCTCCTACGAGCAGTACTTC. Protein product: CASSSEQSSYEQYF. Together with reference TRBV5-4 and TRBJ2-7, the CDR3 gives the full variable domain: ETGVTQSPTHLIKTRGQQVTLRCSSQSGHNTVSWYQQALGQGPQFIFQYYREEENGRGNFPPRFSGLQFPNYSSELNVNALELDDSALYLCASSSEQSSYEQYFGPGTRLTVT.

V usage is TRBV5-1 and J usage is TRBJ2-7; weak D call: TRBD1 (6 bases). From germline, CDR1 is SGHRS and CDR2 YFSETQ. The V end was cut by 1 base, the J end by 5 bases, with 16 bases between. CDR3 length: 15 residues. DNA for the CDR3: TGCGCCAGCAGCTTGCCTTACGGGACAAGGCACGAGCAGTACTTC. It is translated as CASSLPYGTRHEQYF.

There are a few counts of this clone. The gene calls are TRBV27 and TRBJ2-2; 9 bases agree with TRBD2. Per the germline V gene, CDR1 is MNHEY and CDR2 is SMNVEV (reference sequence). The CDR3 covers 15 residues. V gave up 4 bases and J gave up 3 bases; unmatched junction bases: 3. The CDR3 here is CASSSGLAYTGELFF. The CDR3 bases are TGTGCCAGCAGTTCGGGACTAGCATACACCGGGGAGCTGTTTTTT.

This clone was detected ten times or more. The chain couples TRBV18 to TRBJ2-3, with 7 positions matching TRBD1. J gave up 2 bases and V 3 bases, and 11 bases lay outside the gene matches. Germline V lookup: CDR1 KGHSH, CDR2 LQKENI. The CDR3 spans 17 residues. CDR3 residues: CASSPWGQRTNTDTQYF. The CDR3 nucleotides read TGTGCCAGCTCACCTTGGGGACAGCGCACTAACACAGATACGCAGTATTTT.

The rearrangement uses TRBV9 and TRBJ1-4; no clear D. This CDR3 contains 15 residues. V was cut by 4 bases and J by 8 bases, with 18 bases left in between. Germline V gives CDR1 SGDLS, CDR2 YYNGEE. The CDR3 protein is CASSLLGGSQEKLFF. Here the CDR3 DNA reads TGTGCCAGCAGCCTTCTTGGAGGGTCACAGGAAAAACTGTTTTTT.

The rearrangement joins TRBV29-1 to TRBJ2-3, with D unclear. Germline V lookup: CDR1 SQVTM, CDR2 ANQGSEA. Trimming stripped 3 bases from V and 3 bases from J, with 7 bases between. This CDR3 region has 12 residues. CDR3 protein: CSVEPVTDTQYF. In nucleotides, the CDR3 is TGCAGCGTTGAGCCAGTGACAGATACGCAGTATTTT.

This chain uses TRBV9 with TRBJ2-3, with 12 bases lining up with TRBD2. The CDR3 covers 19 residues. V was pared by 10 bases and J by 2 bases, with 20 bases of the junction left unmatched. Looked up from germline, CDR1 is SGDLS and CDR2 is YYNGEE. The CDR3 here is CASSTSGGRLAIHTDTQYF. In DNA form, the CDR3 reads TGTGCCTCTTCCACTAGCGGGGGGCGTCTGGCGATACACACAGATACGCAGTATTTT.

In nucleotides, the CDR3 is TGTGCCTGGAGTGTACCGGGCAGGGGTAGCTATGGCTACACCTTC. As protein: CAWSVPGRGSYGYTF. The chain joins TRBV30 to TRBJ1-2, with D possibly TRBD1 on 6 matching bases. Between the trimmed V and J ends, which lost 0 bases and 4 bases, there was a span of 15 bases. The CDR3 covers 15 residues. CDR1 and CDR2 (germline): GTSNPN, SVGIG (reference sequence).

V is TRBV7-3 and J is TRBJ2-7, with 7 bases identical to TRBD1. The CDR3 is made up of 15 amino acids. Germline V gene data show CDR1 as SGHTA and CDR2 as FQGTGA. The V segment lost 1 base and the J segment 1 base; nucleotides outside the gene matches: 4. Here the CDR3 reads CASSLMVGQSYEQYF. The CDR3 DNA reads TGTGCCAGCAGCTTAATGGTGGGACAGTCCTACGAGCAGTACTTC.

The rearrangement uses TRBV2 and TRBJ2-1; the D gene is possibly TRBD1 (6 bases). The CDR3 totals 16 residues. The germline CDR1 and CDR2 sequences are SNHLY and FYNNEI. V lost 6 bases and J lost 4, with 19 bases in between. The CDR3 loop is CASSAQQGITYNEQFF. In DNA, the CDR3 is TGTGCCAGCAGCGCACAACAGGGAATTACGTACAATGAGCAGTTCTTC.

This chain uses TRBV19 with TRBJ2-2, with TRBD2 matching over 8 bases. The germline gives CDR1 LNHDA, CDR2 SQIVND (reference sequence). The CDR3 loop spans 16 amino acids. The V and J ends lost 2 bases and 4 bases, in that order; junction bases with no gene match: 6. CDR3 sequence reads: CASSISGGSFTGELFF. Here the CDR3 DNA reads TGTGCCAGTAGTATATCGGGGGGGAGTTTCACCGGGGAGCTGTTTTTT.

The chain recombines TRBV2 with TRBJ2-1; TRBD2 aligns across 12 bases. Looked up from germline, CDR1 is SNHLY and CDR2 is FYNNEI. V shed 10 bases and J 6 bases; nucleotides not matched to a gene: 4. CDR3 length: 13 residues. This CDR3 reads CATSGGAANEQFF. For the CDR3, the DNA is TGTGCCACTAGCGGGGGGGCCGCCAATGAGCAGTTCTTC. The whole variable domain, filled in from reference TRBV2 and TRBJ2-1, reads EPEVTQTPSHQVTQMGQEVILRCVPISNHLYFYWYRQILGQKVEFLVSFYNNEISEKSEIFDDQFSVERPDGSNFTLKIRSTKLEDSAMYFCATSGGAANEQFFGPGTRLTVL.

The chain has TRBV6-5 and TRBJ1-2; 7 bases are shared with TRBD1. V trimming: 6 bases; J trimming: 4 bases; junction bases outside the gene matches: 11. CDR3 length equals 15 residues. The germline gives CDR1 MNHEY, CDR2 SVGAGI. The CDR3 here is CASRTGQALGYGYTF. The CDR3 DNA follows: TGTGCCAGCAGGACCGGACAGGCCTTGGGCTATGGCTACACCTTC.

This rearrangement joins TRBV6-4 to TRBJ2-2; D call uncertain. With 4 bases removed from V and 2 bases from J, the gap between germline ends came to 8 bases. The CDR3 length is 14 residues. Germline lookup yields CDR1 MRHNA and CDR2 SNTAGT. The CDR3 DNA follows: TGTGCCAGCAGTGTCGAGCGTAACACCGGGGAGCTGTTTTTT. Its translation: CASSVERNTGELFF.

CDR3 loop: CASSSGGKQETQYF. In nucleotides, the CDR3 is TGTGCCAGCAGTTCCGGAGGGAAACAAGAGACCCAGTACTTC. This chain uses TRBV27 with TRBJ2-5, with D perhaps TRBD2 (6 bases). The germline V gene encodes CDR1 MNHEY and CDR2 SMNVEV (reference sequence). Between the trimmed V and J ends, which lost 4 bases and 2 bases, there was a span of 11 bases. The CDR3 has 14 residues.